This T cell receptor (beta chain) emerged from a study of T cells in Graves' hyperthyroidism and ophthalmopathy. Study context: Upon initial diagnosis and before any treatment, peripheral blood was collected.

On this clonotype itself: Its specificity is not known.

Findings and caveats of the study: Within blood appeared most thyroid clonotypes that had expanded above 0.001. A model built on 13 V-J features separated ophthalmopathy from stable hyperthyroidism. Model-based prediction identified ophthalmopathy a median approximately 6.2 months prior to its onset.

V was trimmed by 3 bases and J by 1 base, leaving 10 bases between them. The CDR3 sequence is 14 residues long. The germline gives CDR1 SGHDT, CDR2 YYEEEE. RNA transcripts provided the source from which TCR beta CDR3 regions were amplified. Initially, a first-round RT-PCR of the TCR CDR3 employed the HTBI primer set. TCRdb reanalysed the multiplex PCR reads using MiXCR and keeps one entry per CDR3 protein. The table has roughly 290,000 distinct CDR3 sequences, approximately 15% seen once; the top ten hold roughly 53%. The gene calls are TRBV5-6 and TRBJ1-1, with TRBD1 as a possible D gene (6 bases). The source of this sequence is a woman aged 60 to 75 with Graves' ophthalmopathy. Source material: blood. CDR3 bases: TGTGCCAGCAGCTCAGGGGTTACGAACACTGAAGCTTTCTTT. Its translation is CASSSGVTNTEAFF.